This passage covers 26 T cell receptor beta chains from one sample sequenced in a study of blood T cells in healthy people across ages. A second PCR, run for roughly 7 to 12 cycles, used a sample-barcoded 5' primer plus a J-beta primer mix. TCRdb called the 5' RACE reads again in MiXCR, with one record for every CDR3 protein. The data contain roughly 500,000 distinct CDR3 sequences, approximately 30% of them seen just once; the ten biggest clones take up less than 20%. The sample comprised blood. These receptors all come from a woman aged 70-85 years in good health.

The J gene is TRBJ1-3, the V gene TRBV29-1; D is undetermined. The CDR3 extends over 16 amino acids. V was pared by 1 base and J by 0 bases, with 13 bases between. Germline CDR1 is SQVTM and CDR2 is ANQGSEA. CDR3 sequence: CSVEVGSRHSGNTIYF. The CDR3 bases are TGCAGCGTTGAAGTAGGATCCCGGCACTCTGGAAACACCATATATTTT.

The V call is TRBV6-2 or TRBV6-3, the J call TRBJ2-3; 10 nucleotides agree with TRBD2. V lost 4 bases and J lost 2; bases outside the gene matches: 6. The CDR3 is 16 residues long. Germline V gene sequence: CDR1 MNHEY, CDR2 SVGEGT. The CDR3 spells CASSSLAGATTDTQYF. CDR3 nucleotide sequence: TGTGCCAGCAGTTCCCTAGCGGGGGCAACCACAGATACGCAGTATTTT.

This clonotype showed up just a few times. V is TRBV12-3 or TRBV12-4 and J is TRBJ2-7; D unresolved. The CDR3 runs 13 residues. V was trimmed by 3 bases and J by 7 bases, leaving 13 bases between them. This CDR3 reads CASSLRVLGEQYF. The CDR3 DNA reads as TGTGCCAGCAGTTTGCGAGTATTGGGAGAGCAGTACTTC.

This clonotype was found a few times. The rearrangement joins TRBV20-1 to TRBJ2-5; the match to TRBD2 covers 8 bases. The J call may be faulty, since TRBJ2-1 better matches the DNA end. There are 12 residues in the CDR3. Per germline, CDR1 DFQATT and CDR2 SNEGSKA (reference sequence). The CDR3, as DNA: TGCAGTGCTCGGGGGGGCCACAATGAGCAGTTCTTC. Its translation: CSARGGHNEQFF.

The chain combines TRBV6-2 or TRBV6-3 with TRBJ2-5; D is perhaps TRBD2 (6 bases). With 0 bases removed from V and 6 bases from J, the gap between germline ends came to 11 bases. Germline V lookup: CDR1 MNHEY, CDR2 SVGEGT. This CDR3 region has 14 residues. CDR3 amino acids: CASSYSGGLKTQYF. In DNA form, the CDR3 reads TGTGCCAGCAGTTACTCGGGGGGATTGAAGACCCAGTACTTC.

The V gene is TRBV5-1, the J gene TRBJ2-7; tentative D call: TRBD1 (6 bases). This CDR3 has 13 residues. Per the germline V gene, CDR1 is SGHRS and CDR2 is YFSETQ. V lost 5 bases and J lost 2, with 11 bases in between. CDR3 amino acids: CASSAEGAYEQYF. CDR3 DNA sequence: TGCGCCAGCAGTGCAGAGGGGGCCTACGAGCAGTACTTC.

In its sample, this clonotype was seen a few times. J is TRBJ2-1 and V is TRBV9; 9 bases map to TRBD2. CDR1 is SGDLS and CDR2 is YYNGEE in the germline V gene. The CDR3 loop spans 16 amino acids. The V and J ends lost 0 bases and 5 bases, in that order; junction bases with no gene match: 6. Written as DNA, the CDR3 is TGTGCCAGCAGCGTAGGACGAGCGGGGGGCCACAATGAGCAGTTCTTC. Translating gives CASSVGRAGGHNEQFF.

This clonotype showed up just a few times. One end of the junction varies from germline; a read error may be responsible. This chain connects TRBV12-3 or TRBV12-4 to TRBJ1-2; 7 bases are shared with TRBD1. The CDR3 covers 13 residues. CDR3 sequence: CASRAGQIYGYTF. The CDR3 DNA follows: TGTGCTAGCAGGGCGGGACAGATCTATGGCTACACCTTC.

The rearrangement links TRBV10-3 to TRBJ1-4; D not resolved. There are 14 residues in the CDR3. CDR1 is ENHRY, CDR2 SYGVKD, per germline. The V end lost 6 bases, the J end lost 5 bases, and 13 bases lay between the germline ends. The CDR3 loop is CAISVGGSNEKLFF. In DNA form, the CDR3 reads TGTGCCATCAGCGTGGGCGGTTCGAATGAAAAACTGTTTTTT.

The chain couples TRBV20-1 to TRBJ2-1, with TRBD2 as a possible D gene (7 bases). Germline V CDR1 and CDR2: DFQATT, SNEGSKA (reference sequence). The CDR3 extends over 12 amino acids. The V end was cut by 4 bases, the J end by 7 bases, with 11 bases between. CDR3 sequence reads: CSAKGGRNEQFF. In DNA form, the CDR3 reads TGCAGTGCTAAGGGGGGGAGGAATGAGCAGTTCTTC.

The chain joins TRBV5-4 to TRBJ2-5, with D possibly matching TRBD2 (7 bases). The end of the DNA is better explained by TRBJ2-1, so the J call may be wrong. The germline V gene has CDR1 SGHNT and CDR2 YYREEE (reference sequence). The CDR3 has 17 residues. CDR3 sequence (DNA): TGTGCCAGCAGCTTGAGGGGGGGAAGCAGGAGCCCCAATGAGCAGTTCTTC. It encodes CASSLRGGSRSPNEQFF.

Here the CDR3 reads CASSIGQGPGELFF. The CDR3 bases are TGTGCCAGTAGTATAGGACAGGGGCCCGGGGAGCTGTTTTTT. The gene calls are TRBV19 and TRBJ2-2; TRBD1 matches at 8 bases. V was clipped by 1 base and J by 6 bases; unmatched bases: 1. The CDR3 runs to 14 residues. Germline CDR1 is LNHDA and CDR2 is SQIVND (reference sequence).

This clonotype was counted only a few times. The chain couples TRBV19 to TRBJ1-2; 8 bases match TRBD1. J lost 10 bases, V lost 6 bases, and 13 bases had no gene match. The CDR3 extends over 14 amino acids. CDR1 is LNHDA and CDR2 is SQIVND in the germline V gene (reference sequence). The CDR3 protein is CASSYQGARQHYTF. CDR3 bases: TGTGCCAGTAGCTATCAGGGGGCGCGGCAGCACTACACCTTC.

The chain carries TRBV5-1 and TRBJ1-4; D possibly corresponds to TRBD1 (6 bases). Trimming shortened V by 2 bases and J by 4 bases, and 18 bases separated the two germline ends. Looked up from germline, CDR1 is SGHRS and CDR2 is YFSETQ. The CDR3 covers 17 residues. As DNA, the CDR3 is TGCGCCAGCAGCTTTTACGGAACGACAGGTGGTAATGAAAAACTGTTTTTT. Translation gives CASSFYGTTGGNEKLFF.

This clonotype has just a few counts. The chain employs TRBV4-3 and TRBJ1-3, with a possible D match to TRBD1 (6 bases). Germline V gives CDR1 LGHNA, CDR2 YSLEER. This CDR3 has 16 residues. Trimming left V 4 bases short and J 4 bases short, with 17 bases between. CDR3 nucleotides: TGCGCCAGCAGCCCCCTAAAGGGGGTTTCAGGAAACACCATATATTTT. Protein sequence: CASSPLKGVSGNTIYF.

The chain joins TRBV9 to TRBJ1-3; D might be TRBD1 (6 bases). Trimming removed 1 base from V and 7 bases from J, with 12 bases in between. Germline V lookup: CDR1 SGDLS, CDR2 YYNGEE. The CDR3 has 14 amino acids. The CDR3, as DNA: TGTGCCAGCAGCGTATCGGAGGGGGGTAACACCATATATTTT. This translates into CASSVSEGGNTIYF.

This clonotype was seen a handful of times. The chain carries TRBV7-8 and TRBJ2-1; 7 positions agree with TRBD2. The germline V gene has CDR1 SGHVS and CDR2 FQNEAQ. The length of the CDR3 is 17 residues. The junction had 6 bases not matched to a gene; V was cut back by 1 base and J by 0 bases. The CDR3 spells CASSLGASGYSYNEQFF. In DNA, the CDR3 is TGTGCCAGCAGCTTAGGTGCTAGCGGTTACTCCTACAATGAGCAGTTCTTC.

The chain is built from TRBV20-1 and TRBJ2-5; D ambiguous. Gene TRBJ2-7 matches the end of the DNA better, so the J call may be wrong. Germline V gene data show CDR1 as DFQATT and CDR2 as SNEGSKA (reference sequence). This CDR3 region has 14 residues. CDR3 sequence (DNA): TGCAGTGCTAGGGCATCCATCCCCATCTACGAGCAGTACTTC. Protein: CSARASIPIYEQYF.

This clonotype was seen more than once but under ten times. The chain combines TRBV7-9 with TRBJ1-1; D is unresolved. The CDR3 runs to 14 residues. CDR1 SEHNR and CDR2 FQNEAQ come from the germline V gene (reference sequence). The germline V and J ends were trimmed by 1 base and 5 bases, with 11 bases remaining between them. CDR3 coding DNA: TGTGCCAGCAGCTTAGTAGAGGGAATAACTGAAGCTTTCTTT. Amino acid sequence: CASSLVEGITEAFF.

This clonotype was found a few times. This CDR3 is missing its conserved last phenylalanine or tryptophan, likely due to a read error. The genes are TRBV29-1 and TRBJ2-5; TRBD1 matches at 9 bases. The DNA end is a closer match to TRBJ2-1, so the J assignment may be wrong. Germline values: CDR1 SQVTM, CDR2 ANQGSEA. This CDR3 is built from 16 residues. The CDR3 nucleotides are TGCAGCGGAATCGGGACAGGGATCGCGAAGTACAATGAGCAGTTCCTC. It yields the protein CSGIGTGIAKYNEQFL.

Remarks on this clonotype: Since the CDR3 does not end with the conserved phenylalanine or tryptophan, this likely comes from a read error. This chain uses TRBV7-2 with TRBJ2-7, with D possibly being TRBD1 (6 bases). Per the germline V gene, CDR1 is SGHTA and CDR2 is FQGNSA. The V gene lost 2 bases and the J gene lost 2 bases, with 10 bases spanning the gap. The CDR3 has 14 amino acids. The CDR3 nucleotides are TGTGCCAGCAGCTTACAACAGGGAGCCTACGAGCAGTACCTC. Translation gives CASSLQQGAYEQYL.

This clonotype was seen only a few times. J is TRBJ2-7 and V is TRBV7-2; possibly TRBD1 for D (6 bases). Germline V CDR1 and CDR2: SGHTA, FQGNSA. Trimming shortened V by 4 bases and J by 7 bases, and 14 bases separated the two germline ends. The CDR3 is made up of 13 amino acids. The CDR3 here is CASSWNRAREQYF. The CDR3 bases are TGTGCCAGCAGCTGGAACAGGGCACGGGAGCAGTACTTC.

This clonotype was seen a few times. The J gene is TRBJ2-3, the V gene TRBV5-1; tentative D call: TRBD1 (6 bases). Germline V lookup: CDR1 SGHRS, CDR2 YFSETQ. V gave up 4 bases and J gave up 1 base, with 10 bases separating them. The CDR3 totals 14 residues. CDR3 sequence reads: CASSQGQRTDTQYF. The CDR3 DNA follows: TGCGCCAGCAGCCAAGGACAGCGCACAGATACGCAGTATTTT.

The chain employs TRBV7-2 and TRBJ1-3; no firm D call. Germline lookup yields CDR1 SGHTA and CDR2 FQGNSA. This CDR3 is built from 13 residues. V lost 1 base, J lost 4 bases, and 5 bases lay in between. The DNA of the CDR3 is TGTGCCAGCAGCTTAGGTCGGGGAAACACCATATATTTT. Its protein product is CASSLGRGNTIYF.

The chain joins TRBV6-2 or TRBV6-3 to TRBJ1-1, with D hard to call. This CDR3 contains 13 residues. Germline V gene sequence: CDR1 MNHEY, CDR2 SVGEGT. The V end was cut by 4 bases, the J end by 4 bases, with 10 bases between. The CDR3 region has the DNA TGTGCCAGCAGTTTACGAGGTGTCACTGAAGCTTTCTTT. It encodes CASSLRGVTEAFF.

This clonotype was detected many times. The CDR3 region has the DNA TGTGCCAGCAGCTTGCGAGGCGAGCAGTACTTC. This encodes CASSLRGEQYF. The chain recombines TRBV12-3 or TRBV12-4 with TRBJ2-7; D is ambiguous. The CDR3 consists of 11 residues. The V end lost 6 bases, the J end lost 6 bases, and 9 bases lay between the germline ends.